Listed here are 29 T cell receptor beta chains from one sample, sequenced in a study of immune cell composition in non-small cell lung cancer. Normal lung was sampled as far from the tumour as possible, at least 3 cm. TCRdb's copy holds only in-frame clones and misses some; the assay was immunoSEQ multiplex PCR. The sample consists of 4,000 to 5,000 clones, approximately 75% of them appearing once. Sequenced: non-adjacent lung tissue. Every receptor here comes from a human donor with non-small cell lung cancer.

This chain links TRBV7-8 with TRBJ1-1, with D unclear. The CDR3 extends over 14 amino acids. CDR1 and CDR2 from the germline V gene are SGHVS and FQNEAQ. Trimming took 2 bases from V and 1 from J, leaving 8 bases between them. This CDR3 reads CASSLLFPNTEAFF. CDR3 sequence (DNA): TGTGCCAGCAGCTTATTGTTTCCGAACACTGAAGCTTTCTTT. The full variable domain, in which reference TRBV7-8 and TRBJ1-1 provide the parts outside the CDR3, is GAGVSQSPRYKVAKRGQDVALRCDPISGHVSLFWYQQALGQGPEFLTYFQNEAQLDKSGLPSDRFFAERPEGSVSTLKIQRTQQEDSAVYLCASSLLFPNTEAFFGQGTRLTVV.

The gene calls are TRBV4-1 and TRBJ2-3; no definite D call. Germline V CDR1 and CDR2: MGHRA, YSYEKL. The CDR3 sequence is 14 residues long. The V and J ends lost 0 bases and 7 bases respectively, with 11 bases between them. The CDR3 sequence is CASSQDDTRYTQYF. For the CDR3, the DNA is TGCGCCAGCAGCCAAGATGATACGCGATATACGCAGTATTTT.

This chain connects TRBV5-6 to TRBJ1-1, with D unresolved. V was clipped by 0 bases and J by 7 bases, with 7 bases between them. The CDR3 runs to 12 residues. In germline, CDR1 is SGHDT, CDR2 YYEEEE. This CDR3 is CASSLAQREAFF. The CDR3 DNA reads TGTGCCAGCAGCTTGGCCCAGCGTGAAGCTTTCTTT. The full variable domain, rest sourced from reference TRBV5-6 and TRBJ1-1, is DAGVTQSPTHLIKTRGQQVTLRCSPKSGHDTVSWYQQALGQGPQFIFQYYEEEERQRGNFPDRFSGHQFPNYSSELNVNALLLGDSALYLCASSLAQREAFFGQGTRLTVV.

The chain joins TRBV19 to TRBJ1-1, with D possibly being TRBD1 (6 bases). CDR1 is LNHDA and CDR2 is SQIVND in the germline V gene (reference sequence). The V and J ends lost 7 bases and 5 bases respectively, with 14 bases between them. The CDR3 is made up of 13 amino acids. CDR3 region: CASMGQGRTEAFF. Here the CDR3 DNA reads TGTGCCAGTATGGGCCAGGGGAGGACTGAAGCTTTCTTT.

The chain uses TRBV6-5 and TRBJ1-3; no definite D call. The CDR3 runs 11 residues. Trimming took 10 bases from V and 1 from J, leaving 5 bases between them. Germline V gene sequence: CDR1 MNHEY, CDR2 SVGAGI. The chain's CDR3 is CATGSGNTIYF. The DNA for the CDR3 is TGTGCCACCGGGTCTGGAAACACCATATATTTT.

This clone has just a few counts. The V call is TRBV4-1, the J call TRBJ1-1; D gene ambiguous. The germline V gene encodes CDR1 MGHRA and CDR2 YSYEKL. V lost 3 bases, J lost 1 base, and 12 bases lay in between. This CDR3 has 15 amino acids. This CDR3 is CASSHGYTQNTEAFF. The CDR3 nucleotides are TGCGCCAGCAGCCATGGGTATACGCAGAACACTGAAGCTTTCTTT.

The rearrangement links TRBV19 to TRBJ2-2, with 10 bases identical to TRBD1. This CDR3 is 14 amino acids long. From germline, CDR1 is LNHDA and CDR2 SQIVND (reference sequence). The V gene end was trimmed by 7 bases and the J gene end by 4 bases; junction bases not matched to a gene: 3. The CDR3 here is CASMGTGVTGELFF. The CDR3 DNA sequence: TGTGCCAGTATGGGGACAGGGGTCACCGGGGAGCTGTTTTTT.

The chain is built from TRBV4-1 and TRBJ2-3, with D hard to call. V was pared by 4 bases and J by 4 bases, with 12 bases between. The germline gives CDR1 MGHRA, CDR2 YSYEKL. CDR3 size: 14 residues. CDR3 coding DNA: TGCGCCAGCAGCCCGATAAACGGCGCAGATACGCAGTATTTT. Protein sequence: CASSPINGADTQYF.

This clone was observed a few times. V usage is TRBV19 and J usage is TRBJ1-2, with 7 bases lining up with TRBD1. Trimming removed 7 bases from V and 0 bases from J; junction bases left unmatched: 2. Per the germline V gene, CDR1 is LNHDA and CDR2 is SQIVND (reference sequence). The CDR3 totals 13 residues. The chain's CDR3 is CASTRGANYGYTF. CDR3 DNA: TGTGCCAGTACCAGGGGGGCTAACTATGGCTACACCTTC.

The V and J genes are TRBV5-4 and TRBJ1-2, with TRBD1 matching 12 bases. The germline V gene encodes CDR1 SGHNT and CDR2 YYREEE (reference sequence). The V segment lost 5 bases and the J segment 8 bases; nucleotides outside the gene matches: 7. This CDR3 has 14 amino acids. The CDR3 sequence: CASRAGTGGAGYTF. The CDR3 region has the DNA TGTGCCAGCAGGGCTGGGACAGGGGGCGCGGGCTACACCTTC.

The chain links TRBV5-1 to TRBJ2-1; weak D call: TRBD1 (5 bases). CDR1 and CDR2 from the germline V gene are SGHRS and YFSETQ. There are 16 residues in the CDR3. Trimming took 0 bases from V and 0 from J, leaving 10 bases between them. The CDR3 protein is CASSLAGHISYNEQFF. DNA of the CDR3: TGCGCCAGCAGCTTGGCAGGACATATCTCCTACAATGAGCAGTTCTTC.

This clone was observed a handful of times. The chain couples TRBV13 to TRBJ2-2; 7 bases fit TRBD2. CDR3 size: 15 residues. Per germline, CDR1 PRHDT and CDR2 FYEKMQ (reference sequence). J gave up 2 bases and V 2 bases, and 2 bases lay outside the gene matches. This CDR3 is CASSLRGDNTGELFF. The CDR3 DNA reads as TGTGCCAGCAGCTTACGGGGGGATAACACCGGGGAGCTGTTTTTT.

This chain connects TRBV4-1 to TRBJ1-1; 11 bases align to TRBD1. The junction had 11 bases not matched to a gene; V was cut back by 7 bases and J by 4 bases. Germline-derived CDR1 and CDR2 are MGHRA and YSYEKL. There are 16 residues in the CDR3. The CDR3 DNA reads as TGCGCCAGCAACCCGATAGGACAGGGGGCGGTCACTGAAGCTTTCTTT. Protein sequence: CASNPIGQGAVTEAFF.

This clone qualifies as large (0.1 to 1%). CDR3 sequence (DNA): TGTGCCAGCCGACCCACATCGGGATTTTCACCCCTCCACTTT. Encoded protein: CASRPTSGFSPLHF. The V call is TRBV27, the J call TRBJ1-6; D ambiguous. The CDR3 spans 14 residues. Per the germline V gene, CDR1 is MNHEY and CDR2 is SMNVEV (reference sequence). Trimming stripped 8 bases from V and 9 bases from J, with 17 bases between.

The chain joins TRBV10-3 to TRBJ2-5, with 8 bases aligning to TRBD2. The CDR3 extends over 15 amino acids. Germline CDR1 is ENHRY and CDR2 is SYGVKD. Losses at the gene ends were 2 bases for V and 3 bases for J; bases not matched to a gene: 5. The CDR3 DNA sequence: TGTGCCATCAGTGAGACCCCACTAGCGGAAGAGACCCAGTACTTC. This codes for CAISETPLAEETQYF.

This clone was counted once. CDR3 sequence (DNA): TGTGCCAGCAGAAAACAGGTTGACCGCACAGATACGCAGTATTTT. Its translation: CASRKQVDRTDTQYF. The J gene is TRBJ2-3, the V gene TRBV11-2; TRBD1 might be the D (5 bases). Germline V gene sequence: CDR1 SGHAT, CDR2 FQNNGV. CDR3 size: 15 residues. Trimming pared 6 bases from V and 1 base from J, leaving 14 bases between.

The chain employs TRBV5-6 and TRBJ2-5; 8 bases fit TRBD2. The CDR3 runs 15 residues. V gave up 4 bases and J gave up 5 bases; unmatched junction bases: 10. Germline lookup yields CDR1 SGHDT and CDR2 YYEEEE. CDR3 in DNA: TGTGCCAGCAGCAGCCGGGGGGGGGCACGGGAGACCCAGTACTTC. It specifies CASSSRGGARETQYF.

The V gene is TRBV6-5, the J gene TRBJ2-7, with a possible D match to TRBD2 (6 bases). Germline-derived CDR1 and CDR2 are MNHEY and SVGAGI. CDR3 length equals 13 residues. The V and J ends lost 6 bases and 7 bases respectively, with 16 bases between them. The CDR3 is CASSRRDLVEQYF. The CDR3 DNA reads as TGTGCCAGCAGCCGAAGGGACTTAGTAGAGCAGTACTTC.

This rearrangement joins TRBV28 to TRBJ2-5; 8 positions match TRBD2. CDR3 length equals 11 residues. The J segment lost 8 bases and the V segment lost 9 bases, leaving 5 bases of the junction unmatched. Germline values: CDR1 MDHEN, CDR2 SYDVKM. The chain's CDR3 is CASAGGTTQYF. DNA for the CDR3: TGTGCCAGTGCGGGGGGCACTACCCAGTACTTC.

The CDR3 reads CASSDYEQYF. CDR3 DNA sequence: TGTGCCAGCAGTGACTACGAGCAGTACTTC. V is TRBV6-1 and J is TRBJ2-7; D is uncertain. The V gene lost 3 bases and the J gene lost 3 bases, with 0 bases spanning the gap. Germline values: CDR1 MNHNS, CDR2 SASEGT. The CDR3 totals 10 residues.

This clone was observed a handful of times. The chain links TRBV11-2 to TRBJ1-1, with no clear D. The CDR3 length is 13 residues. Trimming shortened V by 0 bases and J by 10 bases, and 12 bases separated the two germline ends. Germline-derived CDR1 and CDR2 are SGHAT and FQNNGV. In DNA, the CDR3 is TGTGCCAGCAGCTTAGAGGCGTCCTCGCGAGCTTTCTTT. It is translated as CASSLEASSRAFF.

V and J are TRBV14 and TRBJ2-1; D gene uncertain. Per germline, CDR1 SGHDN and CDR2 FVKESK. CDR3 length equals 20 residues. V was cut by 4 bases and J by 2 bases, with 27 bases left in between. CDR3: CASSLQELPKAPGPYNEQFF. The CDR3 region has the DNA TGTGCCAGCAGCCTCCAAGAGTTACCGAAGGCCCCCGGTCCCTACAATGAGCAGTTCTTC.

This sequence joins TRBV7-6 and TRBJ2-5; no definite D call. The CDR3 has 13 amino acids. CDR1 SGHVS and CDR2 FNYEAQ come from the germline V gene. Trimming took off 5 bases at V and 2 bases at J, with 9 bases between the two ends. CDR3 nucleotides: TGTGCCAGCAGCAGTCGGCCTCAAGAGACCCAGTACTTC. This translates into CASSSRPQETQYF.

This rearrangement joins TRBV10-2 to TRBJ2-1; D is undetermined. Trimming took 6 bases from V and 9 from J, leaving 3 bases between them. The germline V gene encodes CDR1 WSHSY and CDR2 SAAADI. This CDR3 spans 9 amino acids. The CDR3 here is CASSLEQFF. The CDR3 DNA reads TGCGCCAGCAGCCTTGAGCAGTTCTTC.

The chain recombines TRBV7-8 with TRBJ1-2; D is unclear. Trimming pared 4 bases from V and 7 bases from J, leaving 10 bases between. The CDR3 has 12 amino acids. Looked up from germline, CDR1 is SGHVS and CDR2 is FQNEAQ. The CDR3 reads CASSSYIGGYTF. DNA of the CDR3: TGTGCCAGCAGCTCGTACATCGGTGGCTACACCTTC.

The chain combines TRBV9 with TRBJ2-1; TRBD1 aligns across 8 bases. This CDR3 has 16 amino acids. In germline, CDR1 is SGDLS, CDR2 YYNGEE. J gave up 0 bases and V 2 bases, and 4 bases lay outside the gene matches. The CDR3 loop is CASSVRTGGSYNEQFF. The CDR3 DNA is TGTGCCAGCAGCGTCCGAACAGGGGGCTCCTACAATGAGCAGTTCTTC.

V is TRBV7-9 and J is TRBJ2-5; 10 bases are a match to TRBD1. CDR3 length equals 17 residues. V lost 5 bases and J lost 0; bases outside the gene matches: 9. Germline CDR1 SEHNR, CDR2 FQNEAQ (reference sequence). As DNA, the CDR3 is TGTGCCAGCAGCCACGGACAGGGGGACGTGTACCAAGAGACCCAGTACTTC. Encoded protein: CASSHGQGDVYQETQYF.

The V and J genes are TRBV4-2 and TRBJ2-2, with D tentatively TRBD1 or TRBD2 (5 bases each). Germline loops: CDR1 LGHNA, CDR2 YNFKEQ. This CDR3 is 15 amino acids long. V was clipped by 3 bases and J by 9 bases, with 17 bases between them. The CDR3 spells CASSHSGRMGRELFF. The CDR3, as DNA: TGTGCCAGCAGCCATTCGGGACGGATGGGCCGGGAGCTGTTTTTT.

The table lists this clone with a few counts. The chain links TRBV2 to TRBJ1-5; TRBD1 is a possible D gene (5 bases). This CDR3 spans 12 amino acids. V was cut by 8 bases and J by 3 bases, with 8 bases left in between. Germline lookup yields CDR1 SNHLY and CDR2 FYNNEI. The CDR3 spells CASARDNQPQHF. The DNA of the CDR3 is TGTGCCAGCGCCAGGGACAATCAGCCCCAGCATTTT.